One and the same sample provided the 10 T cell receptor beta chains below, sequenced in a study of blood T cell repertoires in COVID-19. Sequenced by immunoSEQ multiplex PCR; TCRdb stores in-frame clones only, minus some. The data contain around 120,000 clones, 70% to 90% of them singletons. The sample comprised peripheral blood. These receptors came from a human donor in a cohort sampled during active COVID-19.

The CDR3 here is CASSTRTSRQTQYF. The CDR3 DNA is TGTGCCAGCAGCACTAGGACTAGTCGGCAGACCCAGTACTTC. The chain joins TRBV7-2 to TRBJ2-5; 7 bases match TRBD2. Germline-derived CDR1 and CDR2 are SGHTA and FQGNSA. V lost 5 bases and J lost 6; bases outside the gene matches: 9. There are 14 residues in the CDR3.

The rearrangement links TRBV28 to TRBJ1-5; TRBD1 matches at 10 bases. The CDR3 is made up of 17 amino acids. V shed 1 base, J shed 2 bases, and the junction held 5 bases outside the gene matches. Germline assignment: CDR1 MDHEN and CDR2 SYDVKM. CDR3 nucleotide sequence: TGTGCCAGCAGTTTATTGACAGGGGGCGAGGGCAATCAGCCCCAGCATTTT. This gives the protein CASSLLTGGEGNQPQHF.

The rearrangement joins TRBV7-6 to TRBJ2-7; D is possibly TRBD1 (6 bases). Looked up from germline, CDR1 is SGHVS and CDR2 is FNYEAQ. This CDR3 contains 15 residues. V lost 5 bases and J 2 bases, leaving 16 bases between the germline ends. CDR3 amino acids: CASSPAMDRPYEQYF. CDR3 nucleotide sequence: TGTGCCAGCAGCCCTGCCATGGACAGACCCTACGAGCAGTACTTC.

The V gene is TRBV15, the J gene TRBJ2-3; 9 nucleotides match TRBD2. The CDR3 sequence is 16 residues long. With V trimmed by 1 base and J by 0 bases, 2 bases remained unmatched. CDR1 and CDR2 from the germline V gene are LNHNV and YYDKDF (reference sequence). CDR3: CATSRALAGSTDTQYF. As DNA, the CDR3 is TGTGCCACCAGCAGAGCCCTAGCGGGAAGCACAGATACGCAGTATTTT.

The chain carries TRBV28 and TRBJ2-7, with 7 bases matching TRBD1. CDR3 length: 12 amino acids. Losses at the gene ends were 7 bases for V and 7 bases for J; bases not matched to a gene: 7. Looked up from germline, CDR1 is MDHEN and CDR2 is SYDVKM. CDR3 sequence reads: CASTLQGEEQYF. In DNA form, the CDR3 reads TGTGCCAGCACTTTGCAGGGGGAGGAGCAGTACTTC.

The chain recombines TRBV11-2 with TRBJ2-7, with D perhaps matching TRBD2 (5 bases). The CDR3 totals 15 residues. CDR1 is SGHAT and CDR2 is FQNNGV in the germline V gene. Trimming shortened V by 1 base and J by 2 bases, and 12 bases separated the two germline ends. The DNA of the CDR3 is TGTGCCAGCAGCTTAGGCCCGACTACCCCCTACGAGCAGTACTTC. Translation gives CASSLGPTTPYEQYF.

The chain is built from TRBV3-1 (or the pseudogene TRBV3-2) and TRBJ1-2, with a tentative D call TRBD1 (6 bases). This CDR3 contains 14 residues. V was clipped by 1 base and J by 4 bases, with 10 bases between them. In germline, CDR1 is LGHDT, CDR2 YNNKEL (reference sequence). The CDR3 sequence is CASSQGQGSYGYTF. The CDR3 bases are TGTGCCAGCAGCCAAGGTCAGGGGAGCTATGGCTACACCTTC.

The chain uses TRBV5-1 and TRBJ2-3; 7 bases align to TRBD2. J gave up 4 bases and V 0 bases, and 5 bases lay outside the gene matches. The CDR3 is 15 residues long. Germline V gene sequence: CDR1 SGHRS, CDR2 YFSETQ. CDR3 DNA sequence: TGCGCCAGCAGCTTGGGCGGGAGTACCGCAGATACGCAGTATTTT. It specifies CASSLGGSTADTQYF.

The gene calls are TRBV28 and TRBJ1-1; D gene ambiguous. Germline V lookup: CDR1 MDHEN, CDR2 SYDVKM. Trimming removed 2 bases from V and 0 bases from J, with 10 bases in between. The CDR3 loop spans 15 amino acids. The CDR3 nucleotides read TGTGCCAGCAGTTTAGGCCCCCGTGTGAACACTGAAGCTTTCTTT. Its protein product is CASSLGPRVNTEAFF.

This clone appeared a single time. The V gene is TRBV4-1, the J gene TRBJ2-2, with a possible D match to TRBD2 (5 bases). Trimming cost V 4 bases and J 2 bases, with 8 bases left between them. The V gene's germline CDR1 is MGHRA and CDR2 YSYEKL. This CDR3 region has 14 residues. The CDR3 sequence is CASSRSGNTGELFF. The CDR3 coding sequence is TGCGCCAGCAGCCGCAGCGGTAACACCGGGGAGCTGTTTTTT.